Below are 12 T cell receptor beta chains sequenced from a single sample in a study of CD8+ T cells in alopecia areata. After isolation, RNA underwent reverse transcription to generate cDNA as the sequencing template. Assay used: immunoSEQ multiplex PCR; TCRdb lists only in-frame clones, some missing. The repertoire holds about 64,000 clones, with roughly 47% as singletons. The sample was NKG2D-low CD8+ T cells sorted from blood. The receptors shown here come from a human donor with alopecia areata.

This clone was detected a few times. This chain joins TRBV29-1 and TRBJ2-1; 9 bases fit TRBD2. Trimming took 0 bases from V and 2 from J; bases not matched to a gene: 11. Germline loops: CDR1 SQVTM, CDR2 ANQGSEA. This CDR3 is built from 18 residues. In nucleotides, the CDR3 is TGCAGCGTTGAAGATGCGGAGACCGGGACTAGCCCCTACAATGAGCAGTTCTTC. This sequence encodes CSVEDAETGTSPYNEQFF.

As for this clone: The sample holds other DNA sequences that translate to the same CDR3. The gene calls are TRBV4-3 and TRBJ2-2; D is unresolved. Germline V gene lookup returns CDR1 LGHNA and CDR2 YSLEER. CDR3 length equals 14 residues. V lost 0 bases to trimming and J lost 3 bases, with 5 bases between them. Written as DNA, the CDR3 is TGCGCCAGCAGCCAAGATGGAGACACCGGGGAGCTGTTTTTT. It codes for CASSQDGDTGELFF.

The chain combines TRBV29-1 with TRBJ2-7, with TRBD2 matching over 8 bases. This CDR3 is 14 amino acids long. The germline V gene has CDR1 SQVTM and CDR2 ANQGSEA. The ends lost 2 bases at V and 2 bases at J; junction bases unmatched: 5. The CDR3 bases are TGCAGCGTTGAAATTAGCGGGATCACCTACGAGCAGTACTTC. Protein product: CSVEISGITYEQYF.

This chain joins TRBV29-1 and TRBJ1-2; D gene unclear. The CDR3 is 11 residues long. Trimming pared 5 bases from V and 2 bases from J, leaving 6 bases between. Germline V gene lookup returns CDR1 SQVTM and CDR2 ANQGSEA. CDR3 sequence reads: CSVLSNYGYTF. CDR3 bases: TGCAGCGTTCTCTCCAACTATGGCTACACCTTC.

The chain combines TRBV29-1 with TRBJ2-7, with D maybe TRBD1 (5 bases). Germline assignment: CDR1 SQVTM and CDR2 ANQGSEA. The CDR3 runs 13 residues. The V and J ends lost 5 bases and 6 bases respectively, with 17 bases between them. This chain's CDR3 is CSVMVVVGAEQYF. The DNA of the CDR3 is TGCAGCGTTATGGTAGTGGTTGGGGCCGAGCAGTACTTC.

The chain uses TRBV7-3 and TRBJ2-1, with D unclear. Germline lookup yields CDR1 SGHTA and CDR2 FQGTGA. The CDR3 covers 15 residues. V dropped 2 bases and J dropped 0 bases, with 8 bases sitting between them. The CDR3, as DNA: TGTGCCAGCAGCTTATCCGGTAGCTCCTACAATGAGCAGTTCTTC. This translates into CASSLSGSSYNEQFF.

Only a few counts were recorded for this clone. The chain uses TRBV29-1 and TRBJ1-2; D gene uncertain. CDR3 length: 12 residues. Trimming took off 0 bases at V and 8 bases at J, with 10 bases between the two ends. Germline loops: CDR1 SQVTM, CDR2 ANQGSEA. CDR3 coding DNA: TGCAGCGTTGAAGACCGCAGGAAAGGCTACACCTTC. It yields the protein CSVEDRRKGYTF.

The J gene is TRBJ2-3, the V gene TRBV6-6; D unresolved. Trimming took 0 bases from V and 4 from J, leaving 14 bases between them. The germline V gene encodes CDR1 MNHNY and CDR2 SVGAGI (reference sequence). The CDR3 runs to 16 residues. The CDR3 bases are TGTGCCAGCAGTTACTCAGGCAATAACCGTGCAGATACGCAGTATTTT. Its translation: CASSYSGNNRADTQYF.

The chain carries TRBV4-2 and TRBJ2-1; D is unresolved. Germline values: CDR1 LGHNA, CDR2 YNFKEQ. Trimming pared 2 bases from V and 9 bases from J, leaving 8 bases between. The CDR3 is 12 residues long. The CDR3 loop is CASSQQAGEQFF. The DNA of the CDR3 is TGTGCCAGCAGCCAACAGGCAGGTGAGCAGTTCTTC.

This clone was detected only a few times. This rearrangement joins TRBV29-1 to TRBJ1-2; D not certain. Germline loops: CDR1 SQVTM, CDR2 ANQGSEA. The CDR3 contains 13 residues. The V end was cut by 0 bases, the J end by 3 bases, with 8 bases between. For the CDR3, the DNA is TGCAGCGTTGAAGATTTCGAGGACTATGGCTACACCTTC. As protein: CSVEDFEDYGYTF.

The rearrangement uses TRBV29-1 and TRBJ1-2, with D unclear. The CDR3 runs to 12 residues. V dropped 0 bases and J dropped 8 bases, with 10 bases sitting between them. CDR1 and CDR2 (germline): SQVTM, ANQGSEA. CDR3 region: CSVEDLVQGYTF. CDR3 coding DNA: TGCAGCGTTGAAGATCTGGTACAGGGCTACACCTTC.

The chain uses TRBV4-3 and TRBJ1-2; 9 bases align to TRBD1. CDR1 LGHNA and CDR2 YSLEER come from the germline V gene. CDR3 size: 16 residues. V dropped 0 bases and J dropped 4; count of bases not matched to a gene: 6. The CDR3 is CASSQDGTGSAYGYTF. DNA for the CDR3: TGCGCCAGCAGCCAAGACGGGACAGGGTCGGCCTATGGCTACACCTTC.